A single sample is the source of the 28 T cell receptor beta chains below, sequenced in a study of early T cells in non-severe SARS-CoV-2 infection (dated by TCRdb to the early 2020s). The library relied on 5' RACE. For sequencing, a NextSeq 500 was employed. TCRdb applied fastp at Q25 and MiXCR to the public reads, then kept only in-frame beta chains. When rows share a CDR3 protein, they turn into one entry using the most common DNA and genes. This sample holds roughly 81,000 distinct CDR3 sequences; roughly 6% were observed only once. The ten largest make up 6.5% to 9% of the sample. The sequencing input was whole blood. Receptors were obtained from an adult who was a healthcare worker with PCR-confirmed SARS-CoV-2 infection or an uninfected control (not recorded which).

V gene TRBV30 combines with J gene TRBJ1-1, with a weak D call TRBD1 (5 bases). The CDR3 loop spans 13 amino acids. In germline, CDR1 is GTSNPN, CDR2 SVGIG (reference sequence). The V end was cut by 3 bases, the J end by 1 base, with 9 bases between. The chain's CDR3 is CAWRTTGNTEAFF. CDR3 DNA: TGTGCCTGGAGAACAACAGGGAACACTGAAGCTTTCTTT.

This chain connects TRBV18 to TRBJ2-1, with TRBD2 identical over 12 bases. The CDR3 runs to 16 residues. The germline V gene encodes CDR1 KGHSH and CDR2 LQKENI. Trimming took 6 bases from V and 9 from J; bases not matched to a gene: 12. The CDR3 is CASSQTSGSNRVEQFF. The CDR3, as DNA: TGTGCCAGCTCCCAGACTAGCGGGAGTAATCGAGTTGAGCAGTTCTTC.

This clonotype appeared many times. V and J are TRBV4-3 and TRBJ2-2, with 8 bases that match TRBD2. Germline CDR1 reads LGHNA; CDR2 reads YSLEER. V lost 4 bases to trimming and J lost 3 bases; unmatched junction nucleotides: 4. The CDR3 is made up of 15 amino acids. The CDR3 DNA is TGCGCCAGCAGCCTAAGCGGGAGTGACACCGGGGAGCTGTTTTTT. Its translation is CASSLSGSDTGELFF.

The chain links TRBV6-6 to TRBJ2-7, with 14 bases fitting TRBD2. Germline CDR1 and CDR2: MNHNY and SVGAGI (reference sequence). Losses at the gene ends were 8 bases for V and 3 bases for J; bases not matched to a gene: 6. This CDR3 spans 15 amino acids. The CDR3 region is CASLGTSGGDYEQYF. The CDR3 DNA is TGTGCCAGCTTGGGGACTAGCGGGGGTGACTACGAGCAGTACTTC.

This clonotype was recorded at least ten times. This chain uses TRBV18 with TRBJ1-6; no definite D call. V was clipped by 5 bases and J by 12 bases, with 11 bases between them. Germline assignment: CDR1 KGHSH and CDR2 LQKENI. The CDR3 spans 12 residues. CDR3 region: CASSGPGQPLHF. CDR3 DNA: TGTGCCAGCTCAGGCCCGGGCCAACCCCTCCACTTT.

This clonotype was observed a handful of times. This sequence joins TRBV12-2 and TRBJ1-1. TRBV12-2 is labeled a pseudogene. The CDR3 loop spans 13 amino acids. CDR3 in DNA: TGTGCAAGTCCCAGAGCTGTGAACACTGAAGCTTTCTTT. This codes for CASPRAVNTEAFF.

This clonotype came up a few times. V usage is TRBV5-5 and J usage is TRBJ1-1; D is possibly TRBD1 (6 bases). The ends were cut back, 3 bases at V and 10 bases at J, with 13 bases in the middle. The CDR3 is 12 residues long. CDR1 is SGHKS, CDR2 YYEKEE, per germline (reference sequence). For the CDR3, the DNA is TGTGCCAGCAGCTGGGGGCCGGATGGAGCTTTCTTT. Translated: CASSWGPDGAFF. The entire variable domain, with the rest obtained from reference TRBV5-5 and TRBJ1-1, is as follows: DAGVTQSPTHLIKTRGQQVTLRCSPISGHKSVSWYQQVLGQGPQFIFQYYEKEERGRGNFPDRFSARQFPNYSSELNVNALLLGDSALYLCASSWGPDGAFFGQGTRLTVV.

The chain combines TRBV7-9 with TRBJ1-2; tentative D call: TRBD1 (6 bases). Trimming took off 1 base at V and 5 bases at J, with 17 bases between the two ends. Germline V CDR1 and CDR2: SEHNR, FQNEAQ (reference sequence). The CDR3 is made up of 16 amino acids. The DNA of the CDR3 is TGTGCCAGCAGCTTAGGTACTACAGGGAGTCTATATGGCTACACCTTC. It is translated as CASSLGTTGSLYGYTF.

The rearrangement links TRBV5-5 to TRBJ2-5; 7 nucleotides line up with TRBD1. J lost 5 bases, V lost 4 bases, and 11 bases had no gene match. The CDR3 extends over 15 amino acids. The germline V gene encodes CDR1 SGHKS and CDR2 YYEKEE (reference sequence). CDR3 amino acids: CASSKATGVSETQYF. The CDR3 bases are TGTGCCAGCAGCAAGGCTACAGGGGTCTCGGAGACCCAGTACTTC.

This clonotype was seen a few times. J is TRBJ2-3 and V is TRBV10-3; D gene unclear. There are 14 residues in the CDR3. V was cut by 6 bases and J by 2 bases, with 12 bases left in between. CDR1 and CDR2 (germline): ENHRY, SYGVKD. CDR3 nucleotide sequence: TGTGCCATCAGCGGGTCTCCGTCCACAGATACGCAGTATTTT. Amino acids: CAISGSPSTDTQYF.

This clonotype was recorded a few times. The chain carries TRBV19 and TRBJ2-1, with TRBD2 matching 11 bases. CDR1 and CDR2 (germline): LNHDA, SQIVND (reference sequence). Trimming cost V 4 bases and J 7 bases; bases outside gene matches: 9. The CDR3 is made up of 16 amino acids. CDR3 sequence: CASSRAVTSGTNEQFF. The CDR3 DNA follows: TGTGCCAGTAGTAGGGCGGTGACTAGCGGGACGAATGAGCAGTTCTTC. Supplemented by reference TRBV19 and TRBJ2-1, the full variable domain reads DGGITQSPKYLFRKEGQNVTLSCEQNLNHDAMYWYRQDPGQGLRLIYYSQIVNDFQKGDIAEGYSVSREKKESFPLTVTSAQKNPTAFYLCASSRAVTSGTNEQFFGPGTRLTVL.

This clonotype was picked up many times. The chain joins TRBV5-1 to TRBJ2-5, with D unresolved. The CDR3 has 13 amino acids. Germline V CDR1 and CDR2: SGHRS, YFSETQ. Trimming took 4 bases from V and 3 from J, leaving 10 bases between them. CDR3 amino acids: CASSPIGKETQYF. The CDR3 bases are TGCGCCAGCAGCCCGATTGGGAAAGAGACCCAGTACTTC. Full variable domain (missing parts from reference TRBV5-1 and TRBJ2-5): KAGVTQTPRYLIKTRGQQVTLSCSPISGHRSVSWYQQTPGQGLQFLFEYFSETQRNKGNFPGRFSGRQFSNSRSEMNVSTLELGDSALYLCASSPIGKETQYFGPGTRLLVL.

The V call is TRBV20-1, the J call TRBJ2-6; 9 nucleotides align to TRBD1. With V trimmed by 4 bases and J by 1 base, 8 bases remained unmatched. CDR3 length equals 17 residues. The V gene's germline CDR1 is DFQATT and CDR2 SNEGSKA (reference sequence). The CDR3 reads CSAKGHGTGSGANVLTF. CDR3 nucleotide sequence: TGCAGTGCTAAAGGGCACGGGACAGGGTCTGGGGCCAACGTCCTGACTTTC.

The CDR3, as DNA: TGTGCCAGCAGTTACCCACCCTGGGCCCAGGGTCGTCACACAGATACGCAGTATTTT. Translation: CASSYPPWAQGRHTDTQYF. The chain is built from TRBV6-2 or TRBV6-3 and TRBJ2-3; tentatively, D is TRBD1 (5 bases). CDR1 is MNHEY and CDR2 is SVGEGT in the germline V gene. Trimming removed 2 bases at V and 2 bases at J, with 23 bases between. The CDR3 loop spans 19 amino acids.

The CDR3 DNA follows: TGCAGTGCTAGAGGATTAGCGGGGGGGTTCACAGATACGCAGTATTTT. Its protein product is CSARGLAGGFTDTQYF. The chain couples TRBV20-1 to TRBJ2-3, with 11 bases matching TRBD2. The CDR3 covers 16 residues. V was pared by 1 base and J by 2 bases, with 5 bases of the junction left unmatched. Germline CDR1 and CDR2: DFQATT and SNEGSKA (reference sequence).

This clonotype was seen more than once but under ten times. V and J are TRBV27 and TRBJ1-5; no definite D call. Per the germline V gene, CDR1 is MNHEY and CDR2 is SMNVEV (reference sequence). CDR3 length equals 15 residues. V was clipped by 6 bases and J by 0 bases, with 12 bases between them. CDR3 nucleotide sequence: TGTGCCAGCAGGCTGGCAGGAAGTAGCAATCAGCCCCAGCATTTT. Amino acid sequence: CASRLAGSSNQPQHF.

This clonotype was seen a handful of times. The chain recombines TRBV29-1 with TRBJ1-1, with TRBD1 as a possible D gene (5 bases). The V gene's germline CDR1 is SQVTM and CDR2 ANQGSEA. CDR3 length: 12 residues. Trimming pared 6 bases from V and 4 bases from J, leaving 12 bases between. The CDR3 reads CSVQSGVTEAFF. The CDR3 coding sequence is TGCAGCGTCCAATCGGGGGTCACTGAAGCTTTCTTT.

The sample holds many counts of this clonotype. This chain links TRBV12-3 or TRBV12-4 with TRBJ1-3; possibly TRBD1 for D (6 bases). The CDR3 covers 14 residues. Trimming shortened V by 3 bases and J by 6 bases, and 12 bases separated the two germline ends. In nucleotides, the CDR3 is TGTGCCAGCAGTTTTGGGGGGGCTGAAAACACCATATATTTT. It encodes CASSFGGAENTIYF.

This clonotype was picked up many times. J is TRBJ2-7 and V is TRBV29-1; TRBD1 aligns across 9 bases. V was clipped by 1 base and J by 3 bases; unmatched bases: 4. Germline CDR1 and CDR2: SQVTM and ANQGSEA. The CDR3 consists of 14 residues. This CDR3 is CSVEVDRGLYEQYF. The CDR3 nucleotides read TGCAGCGTTGAAGTGGACAGGGGTCTCTACGAGCAGTACTTC.

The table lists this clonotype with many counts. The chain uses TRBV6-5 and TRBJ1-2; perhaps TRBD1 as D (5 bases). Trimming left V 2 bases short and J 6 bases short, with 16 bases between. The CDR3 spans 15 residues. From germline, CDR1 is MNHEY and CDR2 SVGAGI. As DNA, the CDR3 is TGTGCCAGCAGTTACGAGGGGAGAAGGGGAAATGGCTACACCTTC. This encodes CASSYEGRRGNGYTF.

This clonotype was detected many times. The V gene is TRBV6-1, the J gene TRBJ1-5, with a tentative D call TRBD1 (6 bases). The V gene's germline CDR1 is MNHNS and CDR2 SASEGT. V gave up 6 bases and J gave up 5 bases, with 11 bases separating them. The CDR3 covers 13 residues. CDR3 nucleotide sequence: TGTGCCAGCAGACCAGGGGCCGATCAGCCCCAGCATTTT. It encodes CASRPGADQPQHF.

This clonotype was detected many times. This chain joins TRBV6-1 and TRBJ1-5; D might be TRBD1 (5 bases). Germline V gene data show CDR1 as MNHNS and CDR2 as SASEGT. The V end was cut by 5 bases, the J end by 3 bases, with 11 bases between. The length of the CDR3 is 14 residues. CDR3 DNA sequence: TGTGCCAGCAGTAACGACAGAAACAATCAGCCCCAGCATTTT. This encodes CASSNDRNNQPQHF.

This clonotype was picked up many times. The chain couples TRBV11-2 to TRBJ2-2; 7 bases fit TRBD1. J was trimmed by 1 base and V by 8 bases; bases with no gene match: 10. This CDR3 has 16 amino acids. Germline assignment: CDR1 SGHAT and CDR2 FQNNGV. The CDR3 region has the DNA TGTGCCAGCGAACCCCCGACAGGGCTGAACACCGGGGAGCTGTTTTTT. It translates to CASEPPTGLNTGELFF.

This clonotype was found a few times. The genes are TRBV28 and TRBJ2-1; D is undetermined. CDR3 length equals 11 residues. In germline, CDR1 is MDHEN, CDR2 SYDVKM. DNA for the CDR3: TGTGCGTCCACCCTCTACAATGAGCAGTTCTTC. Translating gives CASTLYNEQFF.

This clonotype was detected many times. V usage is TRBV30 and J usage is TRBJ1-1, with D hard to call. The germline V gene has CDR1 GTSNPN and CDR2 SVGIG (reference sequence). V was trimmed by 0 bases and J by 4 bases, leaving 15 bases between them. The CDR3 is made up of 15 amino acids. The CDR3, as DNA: TGTGCCTGGAGTGTACCGATAATTGGGAGCACTGAAGCTTTCTTT. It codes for CAWSVPIIGSTEAFF.

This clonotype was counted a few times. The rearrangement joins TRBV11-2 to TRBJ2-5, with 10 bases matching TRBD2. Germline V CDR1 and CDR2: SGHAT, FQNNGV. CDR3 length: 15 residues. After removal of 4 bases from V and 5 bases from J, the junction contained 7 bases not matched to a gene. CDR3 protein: CASSYSPAGGETQYF. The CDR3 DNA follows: TGTGCCAGCAGCTATTCCCCAGCGGGGGGGGAGACCCAGTACTTC.

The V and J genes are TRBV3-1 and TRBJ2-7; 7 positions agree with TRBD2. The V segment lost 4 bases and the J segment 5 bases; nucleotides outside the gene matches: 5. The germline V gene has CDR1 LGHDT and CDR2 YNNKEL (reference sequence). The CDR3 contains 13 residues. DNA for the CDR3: TGTGCCAGCAGCCCCAGCGGGATAAACGAGCAGTACTTC. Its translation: CASSPSGINEQYF.

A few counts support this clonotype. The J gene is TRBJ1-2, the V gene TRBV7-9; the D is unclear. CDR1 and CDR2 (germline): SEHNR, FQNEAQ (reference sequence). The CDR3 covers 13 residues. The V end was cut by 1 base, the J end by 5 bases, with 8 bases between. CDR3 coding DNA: TGTGCCAGCAGCTTAGGATTTGAGTATGGCTACACCTTC. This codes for CASSLGFEYGYTF.